These 17 T cell receptor beta chains share one sample of origin, sequenced in a study of breast tumors, draining lymph nodes, adjacent tissues. The lymph nodes were axillary draining lymph nodes from breast cancer patients. A single record per CDR3 protein comes from TCRdb applying MiXCR to the multiplex PCR reads. The data show about 170,000 distinct CDR3 sequences, 33% seen once. Sequencing was performed on axillary lymph node tissue. These receptors all stem from a female donor with breast cancer. Some clones in this sample may be carry-over from other donors' samples.

This clonotype occurred many times. V gene TRBV24-1 combines with J gene TRBJ2-5, with D perhaps being TRBD1 or TRBD2 (5 bases each). The germline V and J ends were trimmed by 3 bases and 3 bases, with 10 bases remaining between them. CDR1 and CDR2 (germline): KGHDR, SFDVKD. CDR3 length: 14 amino acids. CDR3 protein: CATSDPGPEETQYF. In nucleotides, the CDR3 is TGTGCCACCAGTGATCCGGGACCAGAAGAGACCCAGTACTTC.

This clonotype was counted a few times. This rearrangement joins TRBV12-3 or TRBV12-4 to TRBJ1-6; D is unresolved. The CDR3 has 16 amino acids. V was pared by 5 bases and J by 7 bases, with 18 bases between. This CDR3 reads CASSPRPGRKNSPLHF. Here the CDR3 DNA reads TGTGCCAGCAGTCCCAGACCCGGACGGAAGAATTCACCCCTCCACTTT.

Concerning this clonotype itself: Because the CDR3 is missing its conserved closing phenylalanine or tryptophan, this is likely a read error. The V gene is TRBV12-3 or TRBV12-4, the J gene TRBJ1-6; possible D gene TRBD1, 5 bases. The CDR3 contains 14 residues. Trimming removed 4 bases at V and 6 bases at J, with 10 bases between. CDR3 DNA: TGTGCCAGCAGTTGGACAAGACGTAATTCACCCCTCCACCTT. It yields the protein CASSWTRRNSPLHL.

The chain links TRBV18 to TRBJ2-1; TRBD2 might be the D (5 bases). The germline V gene has CDR1 KGHSH and CDR2 LQKENI. The V end was cut by 1 base, the J end by 9 bases, with 16 bases between. This CDR3 region has 15 residues. The CDR3: CASSPRRPGETEQFF. CDR3 DNA: TGTGCCAGCTCACCACGGAGGCCCGGGGAGACTGAGCAGTTCTTC.

About this clonotype itself: The germline gene is not matched at one end of the junction; a read error may be the cause. This chain connects TRBV7-2 to TRBJ2-3; a weak D match, TRBD2 (7 bases). Germline V CDR1 and CDR2: SGHTA, FQGNSA. The CDR3 is 17 residues long. CDR3 sequence (DNA): TGTGCCAGCAGCTTAGAGCCACGGGGGGCTAGCACAGATCCGCAGTATTTC. Its translation: CASSLEPRGASTDPQYF.

Comments on this clonotype: It may be a read error: a sequence one base away is much more abundant. The rearrangement uses TRBV6-5 and TRBJ2-2, with 14 bases matching TRBD2. The CDR3 is 17 amino acids. The trim removed 2 bases at V and 5 bases at J, leaving 4 bases unmatched. Germline V CDR1 and CDR2: MNHEY, SVGAGI. CDR3 in DNA: TGTGCCAGCAGTTACACCCGGACTAGCGGGAGGACCGGGGAGCTGTTTTTT. This codes for CASSYTRTSGRTGELFF.

The sample holds many counts of this clonotype. The chain uses TRBV5-6 and TRBJ1-3, with 9 positions matching TRBD1. The CDR3 consists of 15 residues. The V and J ends lost 3 bases and 4 bases, in that order; junction bases with no gene match: 5. Looked up from germline, CDR1 is SGHDT and CDR2 is YYEEEE. The DNA of the CDR3 is TGTGCCAGCAGCTCAGGGACAGGGAAGGGAAACACCATATATTTT. It yields the protein CASSSGTGKGNTIYF.

The table lists this clonotype with many counts. The J gene is TRBJ2-3, the V gene TRBV3-2; the table's D call, TRBD2, was not checked against the DNA. TRBV3-2 is shown as a pseudogene. The CDR3 is made up of 16 amino acids. CDR3 region: CASGLVSGVSTDTQYF. The CDR3 coding sequence is TGTGCCAGCGGACTTGTTAGCGGCGTAAGCACAGATACGCAGTATTTT.

Ten or more counts support this clonotype. The rearrangement uses TRBV7-8 and TRBJ1-4, with a weak D call TRBD1 (6 bases). Germline V gene sequence: CDR1 SGHVS, CDR2 FQNEAQ. The CDR3 sequence is 15 residues long. The germline V and J ends were trimmed by 5 bases and 4 bases, with 14 bases remaining between them. CDR3 amino acids: CASSPRTVFNEKLFF. The CDR3 nucleotides read TGTGCCAGCAGCCCCAGGACAGTCTTTAATGAAAAACTGTTTTTT.

This clonotype showed up many times. J is TRBJ2-3 and V is TRBV3-2; the D call of TRBD1 is as the table states it, not checked on the DNA. TRBV3-2 is labeled a pseudogene. CDR3 length equals 16 residues. CDR3 nucleotides: TGTGCCAGCAGCCAAGGCCCGCGACAGGGCACAGATACGCAGTATTTT. It specifies CASSQGPRQGTDTQYF.

This clonotype occurred many times. This sequence joins TRBV6-5 and TRBJ1-2; D is unclear. Germline-derived CDR1 and CDR2 are MNHEY and SVGAGI. The V and J ends lost 6 bases and 4 bases respectively, with 9 bases between them. This CDR3 has 12 amino acids. In DNA form, the CDR3 reads TGTGCCAGCAGGAGAGATACCTATGGCTACACCTTC. It is translated as CASRRDTYGYTF.

This clonotype was counted many times. Here the CDR3 DNA reads TGTGCCAGCGGACGGGCTAGCACAGATACGCAGTATTTT. Its protein is CASGRASTDTQYF. This chain joins TRBV10-3 and TRBJ2-3, with unresolved D. This CDR3 has 13 amino acids. V was pared by 10 bases and J by 0 bases, with 11 bases between. CDR1 and CDR2 (germline): ENHRY, SYGVKD.

This clonotype was picked up many times. In nucleotides, the CDR3 is TGTGCCAGCAGCTTAGGAGCGGTTCCATACAATGAGCAGTTCTTC. Translating gives CASSLGAVPYNEQFF. The rearrangement uses TRBV7-2 and TRBJ2-1; possible D gene TRBD2, 5 bases. Per germline, CDR1 SGHTA and CDR2 FQGNSA. This CDR3 is built from 15 residues. Trimming shortened V by 1 base and J by 4 bases, and 11 bases separated the two germline ends.

At least ten counts were recorded for this clonotype. The rearrangement uses TRBV12-3 or TRBV12-4 and TRBJ2-7; tentatively, D is TRBD1 or TRBD2 (7 bases each). This CDR3 has 14 residues. V shed 3 bases and J shed 7 bases, with 16 bases lying between them. CDR3 sequence: CASSFRGGKKEQYF. CDR3 sequence (DNA): TGTGCCAGCAGTTTCAGGGGGGGGAAAAAAGAGCAGTACTTC.

As to this clonotype: This sequence may be a read error, since a much larger clone differs from it by one base. The V and J genes are TRBV10-1 and TRBJ2-1; no firm D call. The CDR3 is 13 amino acids. Germline CDR1 reads WNHNN; CDR2 reads SYGVQD (reference sequence). The CDR3 sequence: CASSEKAYNERFF. DNA of the CDR3: TGCGCCAGCAGTGAAAAGGCCTACAATGAGCGGTTCTTC.

There are many counts of this clonotype. This may be a read error: a much more frequent sequence differs by one nucleotide. The V and J genes are TRBV7-9 and TRBJ2-6; D may be TRBD1 (5 bases). The CDR3 is 15 residues long. Germline CDR1 reads SEHNR; CDR2 reads FQNEAQ (reference sequence). The CDR3 DNA sequence: TGTGCCAGCAGCGTGACGATCTCTGGGGCCAACGTCCTGCCTTTC. Translation gives CASSVTISGANVLPF.

This clonotype showed up just a few times. The junction departs from the called germline gene at one end, perhaps through a read error. The chain uses TRBV27 and TRBJ2-7, with D unclear. This CDR3 comprises 11 residues. Germline values: CDR1 MNHEY, CDR2 SMNVEV (reference sequence). CDR3 sequence: CASRTTHEQHF. For the CDR3, the DNA is TGTGCCAGCAGGACCACCCACGAGCAGCACTTC.